The rows below give T cell receptor beta chains drawn from one sample of a study of T cells after yellow fever vaccination. MiXCR, applied by TCRdb to the 5' RACE reads, yields one record per CDR3 protein. The data show fewer than 400,000 distinct CDR3 sequences, around 10% seen once. The sequences come from CD4+ T cells sorted from PBMCs, collected 45 days after the yellow fever booster vaccination. These receptors all come from a man between 18 and 29 years old who received the YFV17D yellow fever vaccine. CDR3s include the opening cysteine and the closing phenylalanine or tryptophan. D genes are given only for firm matches. Rows may omit the clone size; those that give it use once, few, many or a size class.

CASSRWTRGKFF,TGTGCCAGCAGCCGCTGGACTAGAGGAAAGTTCTTC,TRBD2,-,TRBV12-3/TRBV12-4,TRBJ2-1
CATSDRGGLAGPRETQYF,TGTGCCACCAGTGACCGCGGAGGACTAGCGGGGCCCCGGGAGACCCAGTACTTC,TRBD2,many,TRBV24-1,TRBJ2-5
CASSGTGGQQYF,TGTGCCAGCAGTGGGACAGGGGGCCAGCAGTACTTC,TRBD1,few,TRBV2,TRBJ2-7
CASSRASSLNEKLFF,TGTGCCAGCAGCCGTGCATCCTCCCTTAACGAAAAACTGTTTTTT,-,-,TRBV4-2,TRBJ1-4
CAIGTTGGTEAFF,TGTGCCATCGGAACGACAGGGGGTACTGAAGCTTTCTTT,TRBD1,many,TRBV10-3,TRBJ1-1
CASSSQGMDTEAFF,TGCGCCAGCAGCTCACAGGGGATGGACACTGAAGCTTTCTTT,TRBD1,-,TRBV5-1,TRBJ1-1
CACSPGGRNEKLFF,TGTGCCTGTTCTCCAGGGGGTAGAAATGAAAAACTGTTTTTT,TRBD1,few,TRBV30,TRBJ1-4
CASSRMLAGDADTQYF,TGCGCCAGCAGCAGAATGCTAGCGGGGGACGCAGATACGCAGTATTTT,TRBD2,few,TRBV5-1,TRBJ2-3
CASSGTSGALNEQFF,TGTGCCAGCAGTGGGACTAGCGGGGCCCTCAATGAGCAGTTCTTC,TRBD2,few,TRBV2,TRBJ2-1
CATSRARTSGANVLTF,TGTGCCACCAGCAGAGCACGGACCTCTGGGGCCAACGTCCTGACTTTC,-,many,TRBV15,TRBJ2-6
CASSFTGGGGNTIYF,TGTGCCAGCAGTTTCACAGGGGGAGGTGGAAACACCATATATTTT,TRBD1,-,TRBV12-3/TRBV12-4,TRBJ1-3
CASRIVTENTEAFF,TGTGCCAGCAGGATAGTGACAGAGAACACTGAAGCTTTCTTT,-,few,TRBV6-6,TRBJ1-1
CASSLTGTDEAFF,TGTGCCAGCAGCTTGACCGGGACGGATGAAGCTTTCTTT,-,-,TRBV5-4,TRBJ1-1
CASSSAPVSGNTIYF,TGTGCCAGCAGTTCCGCCCCCGTCTCTGGAAACACCATATATTTT,-,-,TRBV28,TRBJ1-3
CAIRERQGNEKFF,TGTGCCATCAGGGAACGACAGGGGAACGAAAAGTTCTTC,TRBD1,-,TRBV10-3,TRBJ2-1
CASSLTSGGSNEQFF,TGTGCCAGCAGTTTGACTAGCGGGGGGTCGAATGAGCAGTTCTTC,TRBD2,-,TRBV6-6,TRBJ2-1
CASSPKGLAGGSSYNEQFF,TGTGCCAGCAGCCCGAAGGGACTAGCGGGGGGGAGCTCCTACAATGAGCAGTTCTTC,TRBD2,-,TRBV7-9,TRBJ2-1